The 26 T cell receptor beta chains listed next were all sequenced from one sample in a study of OX40 agonist ivuxolimab in advanced cancers. Produced via immunoSEQ multiplex PCR; TCRdb's table is partial and in-frame only. The sample holds about 77,000 clones, less than 95% seen once. The sequencing used CD4+ or CD8+ T cells sorted from blood, collected in a trial of the OX40 agonist ivuxolimab. The origin of the receptors is an adult with an advanced solid tumor such as melanoma, head and neck, liver or kidney cancer.

V usage is TRBV23-1 and J usage is TRBJ2-7, with D perhaps matching TRBD1 (5 bases). TRBV23-1 is marked as an open reading frame, function uncertain. The CDR3 covers 15 residues. V was cut by 1 base and J by 0 bases, with 10 bases left in between. The CDR3 sequence is CASSQLEDSSYEQYF. In DNA form, the CDR3 reads TGCGCCAGCAGTCAATTAGAAGACAGCTCCTACGAGCAGTACTTC.

This chain connects TRBV6-5 to TRBJ1-6; a possible D gene is TRBD1 (6 bases). The V end was cut by 10 bases, the J end by 7 bases, with 20 bases between. CDR3 length equals 15 residues. CDR1 is MNHEY, CDR2 SVGAGI, per germline. The DNA of the CDR3 is TGTGCCAACAGCCCAGGGGTCGGGGGGAATTCACCCCTCCACTTT. Translated: CANSPGVGGNSPLHF.

This chain links TRBV7-8 with TRBJ1-4, with D perhaps TRBD1 (5 bases). Trimming removed 5 bases at V and 10 bases at J, with 17 bases between. This CDR3 region has 14 residues. Germline V gene lookup returns CDR1 SGHVS and CDR2 FQNEAQ. The CDR3 bases are TGTGCCAGCAGCCGACAGACAGAACGGAGAAAACTGTTTTTT. Translated: CASSRQTERRKLFF.

This chain uses TRBV18 with TRBJ1-2; TRBD1 might be the D (6 bases). Trimming pared 3 bases from V and 6 bases from J, leaving 17 bases between. CDR1 is KGHSH, CDR2 LQKENI, per germline. CDR3 size: 15 residues. The CDR3 region is CASSPPSQGTDGYTF. The DNA of the CDR3 is TGTGCCAGCTCACCCCCGAGCCAGGGGACTGATGGCTACACCTTC.

This sequence joins TRBV19 and TRBJ2-7; 9 bases are a match to TRBD2. The V segment lost 7 bases and the J segment 4 bases; nucleotides outside the gene matches: 5. The CDR3 has 13 residues. Looked up from germline, CDR1 is LNHDA and CDR2 is SQIVND (reference sequence). The CDR3 is CASTPAGGYEQYF. CDR3 bases: TGTGCCAGTACCCCCGCGGGGGGGTACGAGCAGTACTTC. Supplemented by reference TRBV19 and TRBJ2-7, the full variable domain reads DGGITQSPKYLFRKEGQNVTLSCEQNLNHDAMYWYRQDPGQGLRLIYYSQIVNDFQKGDIAEGYSVSREKKESFPLTVTSAQKNPTAFYLCASTPAGGYEQYFGPGTRLTVT.

This clone appeared a single time. This rearrangement joins TRBV2 to TRBJ2-3; 7 bases are shared with TRBD2. This CDR3 spans 15 amino acids. Germline V gene lookup returns CDR1 SNHLY and CDR2 FYNNEI. V lost 4 bases to trimming and J lost 4 bases; unmatched junction nucleotides: 8. The CDR3 loop is CASSVQRTRADTQYF. The CDR3 DNA is TGTGCCAGCAGTGTTCAGAGGACTAGGGCAGATACGCAGTATTTT.

V gene TRBV4-2 combines with J gene TRBJ2-1; 9 bases are a match to TRBD1. Trimming took 1 base from V and 1 from J; bases not matched to a gene: 5. Germline CDR1 LGHNA, CDR2 YNFKEQ. The CDR3 has 17 residues. This chain's CDR3 is CASSQGSGQGSYNEQFF. CDR3 nucleotides: TGTGCCAGCAGCCAAGGATCGGGACAGGGTTCCTACAATGAGCAGTTCTTC.

Note on this clone: The germline gene is not matched at one end of the junction; a read error may be the cause. The rearrangement links TRBV6-1 to TRBJ1-3; no clear D gene. The CDR3 sequence is 17 residues long. Germline V gene lookup returns CDR1 MNHNS and CDR2 SASEGT. In nucleotides, the CDR3 is TGTGTCAGCAGTGAACGGGAAGGACCCCTGAAGAAAGGTACCATATATTTT. Its protein is CVSSEREGPLKKGTIYF.

The chain links TRBV4-1 to TRBJ1-3, with TRBD1 as a possible D gene (5 bases). Germline CDR1 is MGHRA and CDR2 is YSYEKL. The CDR3 extends over 17 amino acids. With 1 base removed from V and 4 bases from J, the gap between germline ends came to 17 bases. CDR3 region: CASSQGPGEGAGNTIYF. DNA for the CDR3: TGCGCCAGCAGCCAAGGACCCGGGGAAGGGGCCGGAAACACCATATATTTT.

The chain couples TRBV19 to TRBJ2-1, with 11 bases lining up with TRBD2. The V gene end was trimmed by 2 bases and the J gene end by 5 bases; junction bases not matched to a gene: 11. CDR3 length equals 18 residues. CDR1 and CDR2 (germline): LNHDA, SQIVND (reference sequence). CDR3 coding DNA: TGTGCCAGTAGTATAAGGGGTAGCGGGAGGGCGGGGGACAATGAGCAGTTCTTC. Residues: CASSIRGSGRAGDNEQFF.

J is TRBJ2-7 and V is TRBV6-5; unclear D gene. The ends were cut back, 7 bases at V and 0 bases at J, with 7 bases in the middle. Germline V gene sequence: CDR1 MNHEY, CDR2 SVGAGI. This CDR3 spans 12 amino acids. CDR3 protein: CASTLSSYEQYF. The CDR3 DNA sequence: TGTGCCAGCACCTTGAGCTCCTACGAGCAGTACTTC.

V is TRBV9 and J is TRBJ1-4; no clear D. This CDR3 comprises 15 residues. Trimming took 0 bases from V and 4 from J, leaving 10 bases between them. Germline CDR1 SGDLS, CDR2 YYNGEE. CDR3 residues: CASSVGRVHNEKLFF. The CDR3 DNA reads TGTGCCAGCAGCGTAGGGCGGGTCCATAATGAAAAACTGTTTTTT.

This clone was observed a few times. The chain couples TRBV6-1 to TRBJ1-2, with D perhaps TRBD1 (6 bases). CDR1 and CDR2 from the germline V gene are MNHNS and SASEGT. The CDR3 runs to 13 residues. V gave up 6 bases and J gave up 6 bases, with 14 bases separating them. Written as DNA, the CDR3 is TGTGCCAGCAGGGACACAGGGCTGGATGGCTACACCTTC. Translating gives CASRDTGLDGYTF.

This clone was seen a handful of times. V gene TRBV9 combines with J gene TRBJ1-6; tentatively, D is TRBD1 (5 bases). This CDR3 contains 15 residues. Germline V gene sequence: CDR1 SGDLS, CDR2 YYNGEE. Trimming removed 7 bases at V and 0 bases at J, with 11 bases between. The CDR3 region is CASRPDSSYNSPLHF. CDR3 in DNA: TGTGCCAGCCGCCCTGACAGCTCCTATAATTCACCCCTCCACTTT.

In this sample, this clone turned up a few times. This chain links TRBV7-9 with TRBJ1-1, with TRBD1 matching over 9 bases. This CDR3 has 14 residues. The V gene's germline CDR1 is SEHNR and CDR2 FQNEAQ (reference sequence). Trimming took 5 bases from V and 4 from J; bases not matched to a gene: 5. The CDR3 region has the DNA TGTGCCAGCAGCCCGACGACAGGGGGCACTGAAGCTTTCTTT. Protein product: CASSPTTGGTEAFF.

V and J are TRBV28 and TRBJ2-5, with TRBD1 matching over 7 bases. Germline V gene sequence: CDR1 MDHEN, CDR2 SYDVKM. Trimming took 2 bases from V and 4 from J; bases not matched to a gene: 7. This CDR3 spans 15 amino acids. The CDR3 is CASSLPQGTVETQYF. In nucleotides, the CDR3 is TGTGCCAGCAGTTTACCCCAGGGGACAGTAGAGACCCAGTACTTC. The whole variable domain, remainder taken from reference TRBV28 and TRBJ2-5, is DVKVTQSSRYLVKRTGEKVFLECVQDMDHENMFWYRQDPGLGLRLIYFSYDVKMKEKGDIPEGYSVSREKKERFSLILESASTNQTSMYLCASSLPQGTVETQYFGPGTRLLVL.

V usage is TRBV19 and J usage is TRBJ2-3, with D perhaps TRBD1 (6 bases). Trimming took off 9 bases at V and 0 bases at J, with 10 bases between the two ends. Germline V CDR1 and CDR2: LNHDA, SQIVND (reference sequence). This CDR3 comprises 13 residues. This CDR3 reads CASRGPSTDTQYF. CDR3 nucleotides: TGTGCCAGCAGGGGCCCCAGCACAGATACGCAGTATTTT.

CDR3 DNA sequence: TGTGCCAGCAGCCCCCAGGGAGGCTACACCTTC. Translation: CASSPQGGYTF. The chain carries TRBV9 and TRBJ1-2; D perhaps matches TRBD1 (5 bases). Looked up from germline, CDR1 is SGDLS and CDR2 is YYNGEE. The V gene lost 4 bases and the J gene lost 8 bases, with 9 bases spanning the gap. The CDR3 loop spans 11 amino acids.

The chain carries TRBV19 and TRBJ2-7; weak D call: TRBD1 (5 bases). The germline V gene encodes CDR1 LNHDA and CDR2 SQIVND (reference sequence). CDR3 length: 11 residues. The V gene lost 5 bases and the J gene lost 6 bases, with 8 bases spanning the gap. CDR3 sequence (DNA): TGTGCCAGTAGTGGGGCTGGCGAGCAGTACTTC. Its protein is CASSGAGEQYF.

The J gene is TRBJ1-6, the V gene TRBV27, with 8 bases aligning to TRBD1. The germline gives CDR1 MNHEY, CDR2 SMNVEV (reference sequence). This CDR3 has 15 amino acids. V dropped 5 bases and J dropped 8; count of bases not matched to a gene: 8. CDR3 loop: CASSPRMTGDSPLHF. The CDR3 nucleotides read TGTGCCAGCAGTCCAAGAATGACAGGGGATTCACCCCTCCACTTT.

The J gene is TRBJ2-5, the V gene TRBV30, with 10 bases lining up with TRBD1. Germline V gene lookup returns CDR1 GTSNPN and CDR2 SVGIG (reference sequence). V shed 7 bases, J shed 7 bases, and the junction held 9 bases outside the gene matches. The CDR3 covers 13 residues. CDR3 sequence (DNA): TGTGCCTTGAAAAAAGGACAGGGGGGGACCCAGTACTTC. Encoded protein: CALKKGQGGTQYF.

The rearrangement links TRBV19 to TRBJ1-2, with D perhaps matching TRBD1 (6 bases). The CDR3 is made up of 15 amino acids. V was trimmed by 4 bases and J by 4 bases, leaving 16 bases between them. Germline V gene lookup returns CDR1 LNHDA and CDR2 SQIVND (reference sequence). This chain's CDR3 is CASSTRWDNGYGYTF. The CDR3 DNA is TGTGCCAGTAGTACTCGGTGGGACAACGGCTATGGCTACACCTTC.

This chain joins TRBV7-8 and TRBJ2-1, with TRBD1 identical over 7 bases. The germline V gene has CDR1 SGHVS and CDR2 FQNEAQ. V shed 3 bases and J 13 bases; nucleotides not matched to a gene: 12. The CDR3 runs 14 residues. For the CDR3, the DNA is TGTGCCAGCAGCTTGTTACAGACAGGGCCCGACCAGTTCTTC. It translates to CASSLLQTGPDQFF.

The V and J genes are TRBV6-5 and TRBJ2-4; TRBD2 aligns across 9 bases. Trimming at V came to 6 bases and at J to 8 bases, leaving 11 bases not matched to a gene. This CDR3 comprises 15 residues. The V gene's germline CDR1 is MNHEY and CDR2 SVGAGI. CDR3 sequence reads: CASSPGGGARYIQYF. The CDR3, as DNA: TGTGCCAGCAGCCCCGGCGGGGGGGCGAGGTACATTCAGTACTTC.

The chain couples TRBV5-6 to TRBJ2-3; D possibly corresponds to TRBD2 (5 bases). The CDR3 is 14 residues long. Trimming took 2 bases from V and 2 from J, leaving 9 bases between them. Germline CDR1 and CDR2: SGHDT and YYEEEE. The DNA of the CDR3 is TGTGCCAGCAGCTTAAGAGGACTCACAGATACGCAGTATTTT. Encoded protein: CASSLRGLTDTQYF.

The chain carries TRBV19 and TRBJ2-7; 7 positions match TRBD1. The CDR3 loop spans 16 amino acids. V gave up 5 bases and J gave up 1 base; unmatched junction bases: 11. Germline assignment: CDR1 LNHDA and CDR2 SQIVND (reference sequence). CDR3 bases: TGTGCCAGTAGTGAACAGACAGGGTTCCCATCCTACGAGCAGTACTTC. It codes for CASSEQTGFPSYEQYF.